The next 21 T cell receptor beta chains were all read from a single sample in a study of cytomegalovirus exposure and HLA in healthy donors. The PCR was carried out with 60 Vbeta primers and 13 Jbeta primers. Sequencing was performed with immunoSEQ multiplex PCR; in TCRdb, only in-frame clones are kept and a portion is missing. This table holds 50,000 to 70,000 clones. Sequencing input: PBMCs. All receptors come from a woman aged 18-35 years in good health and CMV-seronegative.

CDR3 coding DNA: TGCGCCATCTCGGAGACTAGCGGGGGGGGAGAGCAGTTCTTC. It yields the protein CAISETSGGGEQFF. The rearrangement links TRBV10-2 to TRBJ2-1; 14 bases fit TRBD2. This CDR3 is 14 amino acids long. V gave up 10 bases and J gave up 10 bases; unmatched junction bases: 9. Germline CDR1 WSHSY, CDR2 SAAADI.

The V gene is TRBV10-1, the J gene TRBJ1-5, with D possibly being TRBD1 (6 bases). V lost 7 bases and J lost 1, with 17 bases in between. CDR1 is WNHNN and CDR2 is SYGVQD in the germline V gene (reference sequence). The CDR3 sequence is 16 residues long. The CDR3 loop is CASNKGHRGSNQPQHF. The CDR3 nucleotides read TGCGCCAGCAACAAGGGACACCGAGGGAGCAATCAGCCCCAGCATTTT.

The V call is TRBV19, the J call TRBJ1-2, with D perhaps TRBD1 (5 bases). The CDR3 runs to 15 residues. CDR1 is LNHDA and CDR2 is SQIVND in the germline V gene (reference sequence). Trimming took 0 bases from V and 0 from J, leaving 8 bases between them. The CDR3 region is CASSIETVSNYGYTF. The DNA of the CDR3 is TGTGCCAGTAGTATAGAGACAGTTTCTAACTATGGCTACACCTTC.

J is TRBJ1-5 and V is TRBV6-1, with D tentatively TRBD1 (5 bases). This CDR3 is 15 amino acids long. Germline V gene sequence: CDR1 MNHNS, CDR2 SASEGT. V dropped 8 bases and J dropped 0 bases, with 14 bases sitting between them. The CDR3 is CASGVQGYSNQPQHF. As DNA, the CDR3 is TGTGCCAGCGGCGTGCAGGGATATAGCAATCAGCCCCAGCATTTT.

CDR3 protein: CASSPPLGHSGNTIYF. CDR3 nucleotides: TGTGCCAGCTCACCACCACTGGGGCACTCTGGAAACACCATATATTTT. The rearrangement uses TRBV18 and TRBJ1-3; TRBD1 might be the D (5 bases). The germline V and J ends were trimmed by 0 bases and 0 bases, with 9 bases remaining between them. This CDR3 has 16 amino acids. Germline-derived CDR1 and CDR2 are KGHSH and LQKENI.

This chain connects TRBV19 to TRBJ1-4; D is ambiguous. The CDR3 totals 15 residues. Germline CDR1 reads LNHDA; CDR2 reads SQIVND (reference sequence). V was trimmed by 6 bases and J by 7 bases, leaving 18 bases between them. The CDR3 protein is CASSRGGRLSEKLFF. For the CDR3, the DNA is TGTGCCAGTAGCCGCGGAGGCAGGCTGAGTGAAAAACTGTTTTTT.

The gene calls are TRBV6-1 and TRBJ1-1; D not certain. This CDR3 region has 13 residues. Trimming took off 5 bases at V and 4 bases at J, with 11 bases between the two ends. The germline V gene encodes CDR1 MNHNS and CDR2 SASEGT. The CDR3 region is CASSKKEATEAFF. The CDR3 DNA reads TGTGCCAGCAGTAAAAAGGAGGCCACTGAAGCTTTCTTT.

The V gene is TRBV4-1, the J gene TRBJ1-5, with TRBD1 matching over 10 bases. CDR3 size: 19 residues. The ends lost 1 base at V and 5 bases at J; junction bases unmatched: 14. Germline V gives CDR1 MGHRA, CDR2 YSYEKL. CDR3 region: CASSQVPGTGEGRDQPQHF. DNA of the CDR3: TGCGCCAGCAGCCAAGTGCCAGGGACAGGGGAGGGCCGAGATCAGCCCCAGCATTTT.

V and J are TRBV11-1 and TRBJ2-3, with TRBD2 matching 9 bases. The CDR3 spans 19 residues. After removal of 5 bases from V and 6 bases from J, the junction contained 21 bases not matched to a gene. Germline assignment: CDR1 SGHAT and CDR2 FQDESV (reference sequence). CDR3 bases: TGTGCCAGCAGCAGGACACCGGGACTAGCTGACGAGTGGGCGGATACGCAGTATTTT. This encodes CASSRTPGLADEWADTQYF.

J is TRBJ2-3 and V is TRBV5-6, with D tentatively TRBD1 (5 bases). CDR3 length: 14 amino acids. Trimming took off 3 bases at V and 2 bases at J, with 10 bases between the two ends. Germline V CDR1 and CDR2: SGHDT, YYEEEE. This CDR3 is CASSSQGFTDTQYF. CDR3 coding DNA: TGTGCCAGCAGCTCCCAGGGATTCACAGATACGCAGTATTTT.

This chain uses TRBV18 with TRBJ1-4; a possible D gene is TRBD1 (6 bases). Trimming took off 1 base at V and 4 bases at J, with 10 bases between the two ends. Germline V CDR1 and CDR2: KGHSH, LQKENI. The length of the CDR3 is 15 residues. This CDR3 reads CASSPQAGVNEKLFF. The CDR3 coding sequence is TGTGCCAGCTCACCACAAGCAGGGGTTAATGAAAAACTGTTTTTT.

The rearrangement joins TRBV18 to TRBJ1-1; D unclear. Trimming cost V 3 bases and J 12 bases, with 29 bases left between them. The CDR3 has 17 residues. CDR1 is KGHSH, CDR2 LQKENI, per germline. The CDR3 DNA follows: TGTGCCAGCTCACCCCGGAGCCTAACTGGACTCCCCGAGAGAACTTTCTTT. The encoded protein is CASSPRSLTGLPERTFF.

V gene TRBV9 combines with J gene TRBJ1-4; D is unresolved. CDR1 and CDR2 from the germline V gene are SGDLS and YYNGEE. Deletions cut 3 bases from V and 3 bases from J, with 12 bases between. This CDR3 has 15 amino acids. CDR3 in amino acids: CASSGFGGANEKLFF. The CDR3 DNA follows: TGTGCCAGCAGCGGATTCGGTGGTGCTAATGAAAAACTGTTTTTT.

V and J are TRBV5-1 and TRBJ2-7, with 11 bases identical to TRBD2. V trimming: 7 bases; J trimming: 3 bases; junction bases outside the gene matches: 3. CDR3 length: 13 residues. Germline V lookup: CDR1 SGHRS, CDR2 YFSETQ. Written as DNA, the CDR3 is TGCGCCAGCCGCGGGACTAGCGGCTACGAGCAGTACTTC. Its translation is CASRGTSGYEQYF.

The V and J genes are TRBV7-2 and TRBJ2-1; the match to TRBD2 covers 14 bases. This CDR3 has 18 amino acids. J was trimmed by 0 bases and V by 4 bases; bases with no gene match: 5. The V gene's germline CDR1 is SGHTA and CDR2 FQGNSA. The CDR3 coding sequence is TGTGCCAGCAGCTGGACTAGCGGGAGGTCGAGCTCCTACAATGAGCAGTTCTTC. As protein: CASSWTSGRSSSYNEQFF.

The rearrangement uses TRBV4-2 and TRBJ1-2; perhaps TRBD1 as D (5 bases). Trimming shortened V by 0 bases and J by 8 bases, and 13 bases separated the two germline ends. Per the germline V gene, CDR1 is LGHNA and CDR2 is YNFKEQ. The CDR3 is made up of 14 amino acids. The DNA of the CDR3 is TGTGCCAGCAGCCAAGATCAACAGGCCCTAGGCTACACCTTC. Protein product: CASSQDQQALGYTF.

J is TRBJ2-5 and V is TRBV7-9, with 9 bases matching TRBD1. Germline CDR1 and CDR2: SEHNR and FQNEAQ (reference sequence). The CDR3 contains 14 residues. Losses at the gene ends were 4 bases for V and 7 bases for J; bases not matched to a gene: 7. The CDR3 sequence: CASSYYRGPGTQYF. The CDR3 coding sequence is TGTGCCAGCAGCTACTACAGGGGGCCGGGGACCCAGTACTTC.

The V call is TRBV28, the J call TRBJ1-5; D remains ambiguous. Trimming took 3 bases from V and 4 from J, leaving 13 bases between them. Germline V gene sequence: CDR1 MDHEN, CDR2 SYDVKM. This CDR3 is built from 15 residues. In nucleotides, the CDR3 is TGTGCCAGCAGTTTTCCATTCGCGGTGAATCAGCCCCAGCATTTT. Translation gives CASSFPFAVNQPQHF.

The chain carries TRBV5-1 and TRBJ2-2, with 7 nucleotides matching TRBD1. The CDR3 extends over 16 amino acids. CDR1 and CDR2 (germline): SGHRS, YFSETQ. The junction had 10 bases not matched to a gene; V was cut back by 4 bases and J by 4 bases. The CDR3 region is CASSRARDSLTGELFF. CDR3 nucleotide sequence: TGCGCCAGCAGCAGAGCCCGGGACAGTCTCACCGGGGAGCTGTTTTTT.

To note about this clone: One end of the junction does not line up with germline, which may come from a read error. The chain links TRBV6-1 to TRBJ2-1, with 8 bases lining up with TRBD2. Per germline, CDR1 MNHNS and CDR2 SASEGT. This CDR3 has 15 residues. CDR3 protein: CASSDGGGSDNEQFF. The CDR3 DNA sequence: TGTGCCAGCAGTGACGGGGGGGGCTCCGACAATGAGCAGTTCTTC.

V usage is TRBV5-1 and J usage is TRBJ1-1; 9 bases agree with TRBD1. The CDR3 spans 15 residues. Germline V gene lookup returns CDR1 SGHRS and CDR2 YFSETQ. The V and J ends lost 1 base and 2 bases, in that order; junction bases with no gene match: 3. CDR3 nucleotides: TGCGCCAGCAGCTTGCCGGACAGGGGCAACACTGAAGCTTTCTTT. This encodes CASSLPDRGNTEAFF.